This entry features one T cell receptor beta chain sequence. Its antigen is unknown. Per-nucleotide qualities are absent, and no much larger clonotype sits a single base away. The trial excluded patients who had a history of autoimmune disease or who were on systemic immunosuppression. Peripheral blood for TCR sequencing was collected from all dose cohorts at baseline, on cycle 4 day 1, and on cycle 7 day 1. Samples were obtained from an open-label, multicenter, first-in-human phase I dose-escalation trial of ivuxolimab. Adults with locally advanced or metastatic melanoma, renal cell, hepatocellular, or head and neck squamous cell carcinoma were enrolled in the trial. CD4+ and CD8+ T cells were sorted separately from peripheral blood before TCR sequencing. The sample originates from a study of OX40 agonist ivuxolimab in advanced cancers. Context from the whole study: The costimulatory receptor OX40 (CD134) was targeted by ivuxolimab, a fully human IgG2 agonistic monoclonal antibody. The paper describes the monotherapy dose-escalation part (N = 52 patients) of the phase I trial of ivuxolimab. Of the 50 to 55 patients in dose escalation, some 20 had hepatocellular carcinoma, some 15 had melanoma, 9 had renal cell carcinoma and 9 had head and neck cancer. A male proportion of under 85% and a mean age of 60 years, ranging from 23 to 79, were recorded for the dose-escalation cohort. Partial responses were achieved by three dose-escalation patients, of whom one had hepatocellular carcinoma and two had cutaneous melanoma. Patients were allowed to have had prior anti-PD-1, anti-PD-L1 or anti-CTLA-4 therapy, and approximately 37% of the dose-escalation patients had been treated with checkpoint inhibitors. Intravenous ivuxolimab was administered to patients every 2 weeks at six dose levels: 0.01, 0.1, 0.3, 1.5, 3 and 10 mg/kg. The purpose of peripheral TCRbeta sequencing was to test whether ivuxolimab changed TCR sequence diversity and led to clonal T-cell expansion. The research as a whole found: In the 0.1-3.0 mg/kg groups, partial responders were among the patients with the lowest normalized peripheral clonal expansion, particularly in CD8+ T cells. On average, CD8+ T cells showed more expanded clones than CD4+ T cells after ivuxolimab. Which antigens the clonally expanded peripheral T cells were specific for was not determined. At doses of 0.1 to 3.0 mg/kg, clonal expansion of both CD4+ and CD8+ blood T cells was observed from baseline to week 6. Low levels of normalized T-cell clonal expansion were also seen in some patients who did not respond.

For sequencing of the TCRbeta CDR3 region, genomic DNA was extracted from the sorted cells. The immunoSEQ Assay was used for sequencing of TCRbeta CDR3 regions. Held by TCRdb, this immuneACCESS table contains in-frame sequences only and omits some clones. Under half of the omission traces to an unresolved V gene where checked; the cause of the rest is unknown. This sample gives under 80,000 clones in total; 80% to 90% of them show up just once. The ten largest clones represent 0.85% to 1.3% of the sample. This specimen consisted of CD4+ or CD8+ T cells sorted from blood, obtained in a trial of the OX40 agonist ivuxolimab. The source of this sequence is an adult with an advanced solid tumor such as melanoma, head and neck, liver or kidney cancer.

The CDR3 reads CASSQGGQGISYEQYF. The nucleotides read TGCGCCAGCAGCCAAGGGGGGCAGGGTATTAGCTACGAGCAGTACTTC. The rearranged chain carries TRBV4-1 and TRBJ2-7, with TRBD1 tentatively as D gene (6 bases match). Deletion took 1 base off V and 3 bases off J, with a span of 16 bases between the germline ends. The CDR3 sequence holds 16 residues, the cysteine and phenylalanine included. The retained sequence is limited to the CDR3, 48 bases, with the frame set at the first base. From a lookup of the germline V gene, CDR1 and CDR2 are MGHRA and YSYEKL.